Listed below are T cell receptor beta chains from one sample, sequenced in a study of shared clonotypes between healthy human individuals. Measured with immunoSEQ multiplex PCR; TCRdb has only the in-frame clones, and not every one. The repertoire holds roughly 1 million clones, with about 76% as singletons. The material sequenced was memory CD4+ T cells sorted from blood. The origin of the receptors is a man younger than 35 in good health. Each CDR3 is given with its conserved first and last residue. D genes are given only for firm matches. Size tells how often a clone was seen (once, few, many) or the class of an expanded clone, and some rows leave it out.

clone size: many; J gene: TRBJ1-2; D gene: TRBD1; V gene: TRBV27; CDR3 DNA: TGTGCCAGCAGTTTTGACAGGGGGCGGGGAGGCTACACCTTC; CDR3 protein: CASSFDRGRGGYTF
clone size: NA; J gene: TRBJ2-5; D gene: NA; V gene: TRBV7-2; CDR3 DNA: TGTGCCAGCAGCATGCGGCAAGCCTACGAGACCCAGTACTTC; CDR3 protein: CASSMRQAYETQYF
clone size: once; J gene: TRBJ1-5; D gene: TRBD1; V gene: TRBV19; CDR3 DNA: TGTGCCAGTAGATCTACAGGGGTTAGTAGCAATCAGCCCCAGCATTTT; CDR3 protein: CASRSTGVSSNQPQHF
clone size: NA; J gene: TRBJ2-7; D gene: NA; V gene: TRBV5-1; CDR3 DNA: TGCGCCAGCAGCTTGGCCTCGGGGCCAGGGCCCTACGAGCAGTACTTC; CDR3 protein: CASSLASGPGPYEQYF
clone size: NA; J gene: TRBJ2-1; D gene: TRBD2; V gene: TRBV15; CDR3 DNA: TGTGCCACCAGCAGAGCGACTAGCGGGAACAATGAGCAGTTCTTC; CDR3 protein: CATSRATSGNNEQFF
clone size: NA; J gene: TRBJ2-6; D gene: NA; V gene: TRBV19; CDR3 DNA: TGTGCCAGTAGTACCCAGGGGTGGAGGGACTCTGGGGCCAACGTCCTGACTTTC; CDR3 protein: CASSTQGWRDSGANVLTF
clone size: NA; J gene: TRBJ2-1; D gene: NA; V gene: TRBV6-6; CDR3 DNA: TGTGCCAGCAGCCTCGAGGGCTCCTACAATGAGCAGTTCTTC; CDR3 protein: CASSLEGSYNEQFF
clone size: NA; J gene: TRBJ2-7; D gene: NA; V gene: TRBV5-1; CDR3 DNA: TGCGCCAGCAGCTCGGGACACTTCTACGAGCAGTACTTC; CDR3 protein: CASSSGHFYEQYF
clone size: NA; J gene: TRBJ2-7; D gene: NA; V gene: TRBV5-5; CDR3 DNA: TGTGCCAGCAGCGGTGCTGCCCTCGGACTCAGGACCTACGAGCAGTACTTC; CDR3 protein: CASSGAALGLRTYEQYF
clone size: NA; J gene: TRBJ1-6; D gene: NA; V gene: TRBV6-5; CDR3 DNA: TGTGCCAGCAGCCTAAGGATGGGGCTAATTTCACCCCTCCACTTT; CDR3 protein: CASSLRMGLISPLHF
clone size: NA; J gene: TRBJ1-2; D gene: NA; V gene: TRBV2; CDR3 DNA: TGTGCCAGCAGTGAAGCCCCGAGGGGGGAAACGTCCTTC; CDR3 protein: CASSEAPRGETSF
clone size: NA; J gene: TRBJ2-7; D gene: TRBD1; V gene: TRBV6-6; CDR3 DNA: TGTGCCAGCAGTCAACAGGGGTCCGGCTACGAGCAGTACTTC; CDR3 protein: CASSQQGSGYEQYF
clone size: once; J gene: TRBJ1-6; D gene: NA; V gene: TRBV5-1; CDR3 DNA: TGCGCCAGCAGCTCGACGGCAGGACAGTCCCAAGGTTCACCCCTCCACTTT; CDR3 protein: CASSSTAGQSQGSPLHF